A selection of T cell receptor beta chains follows, all from one sample in a study of PD-1 blockade in mismatch repair-deficient tumors. TCRdb's copy holds only in-frame clones and misses some; the assay was immunoSEQ multiplex PCR. Of some 84,000 clones listed, 81% were seen once; the top ten hold more than 2.5%. Source: peripheral blood, taken 12 weeks after starting pembrolizumab. These receptors were taken from an adult with mismatch repair-deficient cancer. The CDR3 runs from the conserved cysteine through the conserved F or W. The D gene is left open where the match is weak. Size tells how often a clone was seen (once, few, many) or the class of an expanded clone, and some rows leave it out.

-,TRBV7-9,TRBD1,TRBJ2-2,CASSSNTGVRDGELFF,TGTGCCAGCAGCTCCAACACAGGGGTACGGGACGGGGAGCTGTTTTTT
-,TRBV6-6,-,TRBJ2-7,CASSAEGPSYEQYF,TGTGCCAGCAGTGCCGAAGGCCCTTCCTACGAGCAGTACTTC
-,TRBV11-1,-,TRBJ2-2,CASSALRGPGELFF,TGTGCCAGCAGCGCTTTGAGGGGCCCCGGGGAGCTGTTTTTT
few,TRBV7-2,TRBD2,TRBJ2-7,CASSNSPWGRASYEQYF,TGTGCCAGCAGCAACAGTCCTTGGGGGAGGGCCTCCTACGAGCAGTACTTC
-,TRBV2,-,TRBJ1-5,CASSETARNQPQHF,TGTGCCAGCAGCGAGACAGCCCGCAATCAGCCCCAGCATTTT
once,TRBV6-1,TRBD2,TRBJ2-4,CASSEGTSGVLAKNIQYF,TGTGCCAGCAGTGAAGGGACTAGCGGAGTTCTAGCCAAAAACATTCAGTACTTC
-,TRBV6-1,-,TRBJ1-5,CASSIQEPQHF,TGTGCCAGCAGTATACAGGAGCCCCAGCATTTT
-,TRBV2,-,TRBJ1-3,CASNRGAGNTIYF,TGTGCCAGCAACCGGGGGGCAGGAAACACCATATATTTT
-,TRBV18,TRBD1,TRBJ2-7,CASSPPTGIEQYF,TGTGCCAGCTCACCACCGACAGGGATCGAGCAGTACTTC
-,TRBV7-8,-,TRBJ1-6,CASRRTQGISYNSPLHF,TGTGCCAGCAGGCGTACCCAGGGGATCTCCTATAATTCACCCCTCCACTTT
once,TRBV7-9,-,TRBJ2-7,CASSSRFYSYEQYF,TGTGCCAGCAGCTCTAGGTTCTATTCCTACGAGCAGTACTTC
once,TRBV19,-,TRBJ1-1,CASSTTTAGRTEAFF,TGTGCCAGTAGTACCACGACAGCGGGGAGAACTGAAGCTTTCTTT
-,TRBV7-2,TRBD2,TRBJ2-1,CASSLLAGDNEQFF,TGTGCCAGCAGCTTATTAGCGGGAGACAATGAGCAGTTCTTC
-,TRBV7-2,-,TRBJ2-5,CASSLGQGETQYF,TGTGCCAGCAGCTTAGGGCAGGGTGAGACCCAGTACTTC
-,TRBV6-5,TRBD2,TRBJ2-1,CASSLAGGNHNEQFF,TGTGCCAGCAGTTTAGCGGGAGGAAACCACAATGAGCAGTTCTTC
-,TRBV7-3,TRBD2,TRBJ2-3,CASSSSGSTDTQYF,TGTGCCAGCAGCTCTAGCGGGAGTACAGATACGCAGTATTTT
-,TRBV5-1,-,TRBJ1-1,CASSSMTGPSRRAFF,TGCGCCAGCAGCTCCATGACCGGGCCCTCTAGGCGGGCTTTCTTT
once,TRBV7-2,TRBD1,TRBJ1-2,CASSLRGQGPYGYTF,TGTGCCAGCAGCTTGAGAGGACAGGGTCCGTATGGCTACACCTTC
-,TRBV12-5,TRBD2,TRBJ2-1,CASGLAVTSGEGSEQFF,TGTGCTAGTGGTTTGGCCGTTACTAGCGGAGAGGGGAGTGAGCAGTTCTTC
-,TRBV13,TRBD1,TRBJ2-1,CASSFVDRGPYNEQFF,TGTGCCAGCAGCTTCGTTGACAGGGGGCCCTACAATGAGCAGTTCTTC
once,TRBV7-9,-,TRBJ1-2,CASSLLKQNYNYGYTF,TGTGCCAGCAGCTTATTAAAACAGAATTATAACTATGGCTACACCTTC
-,TRBV5-1,TRBD1,TRBJ2-7,CASSLHRGPTEEQYF,TGCGCCAGCAGCTTGCACAGGGGACCAACGGAAGAGCAGTACTTC
-,TRBV30,-,TRBJ2-7,CAWSKGRSSYEQYF,TGTGCCTGGAGTAAGGGGCGGAGCTCCTACGAGCAGTACTTC
once,TRBV18,-,TRBJ1-2,CASSLSGQNLYGYTF,TGTGCCAGCTCACTTTCTGGACAAAACCTCTATGGCTACACCTTC
once,TRBV14,-,TRBJ1-4,CASSQENEKLFF,TGTGCCAGCAGCCAAGAGAATGAAAAACTGTTTTTT
-,TRBV4-2,-,TRBJ2-7,CASSQERDGFYEQYF,TGTGCCAGCAGCCAAGAGAGGGACGGGTTCTACGAGCAGTACTTC
-,TRBV6-1,TRBD2,TRBJ2-1,CASSGLAGAINEQFF,TGTGCCAGCAGTGGACTAGCGGGAGCCATCAATGAGCAGTTCTTC
-,TRBV7-3,-,TRBJ2-5,CASSLDTGGTQYF,TGTGCCAGCAGCTTAGATACCGGGGGGACCCAGTACTTC
few,TRBV19,TRBD1,TRBJ1-5,CASSAGGGQPQHF,TGTGCCAGTAGTGCAGGGGGTGGCCAGCCCCAGCATTTT
-,TRBV5-5,TRBD1,TRBJ2-7,CASSQNRGSYEQYF,TGTGCCAGCAGCCAGAACAGGGGCTCCTACGAGCAGTACTTC